The rows below give T cell receptor beta chains drawn from one sample of a study of a mutant IDH1 vaccine in newly diagnosed glioma. No antigen has been assigned to these receptors. TCRdb's copy holds only in-frame clones and misses some; the assay was immunoSEQ multiplex PCR. The table lists around 31,000 clones, 45% to 70% of them singletons, with around 10% in the top ten. Source: PBMCs, taken from a glioma patient whose treatment included an IDH1 peptide vaccine. The receptor source for this set is a young woman with glioma. Each CDR3 is given without its conserved first and last residue.

j_call | v_call | cdr3_aa
TRBJ1-2 | TRBV28 | ASSLSGTGAGGYT
TRBJ1-1 | TRBV27 | ASGRQVTEAF
TRBJ2-1 | TRBV7-6 | ASSLAMWDEQF
TRBJ2-1 | TRBV5-8 | ASSYTIIEQF
TRBJ1-1 | TRBV5-1 | ASRLPGQGAEDTEAF
TRBJ2-7 | TRBV7-2 | ASGWGEQY
TRBJ2-1 | TRBV11-2 | ASSTQGLDTNEQF
TRBJ2-5 | TRBV10-3 | AISEDRGPPAENPETQY
TRBJ1-1 | TRBV5-8 | ASSLGQQNTEAF
TRBJ2-7 | TRBV7-3 | ASSLNPGQGSYEQY
TRBJ2-5 | TRBV10-3 | AITPDSQETQY
TRBJ1-5 | TRBV29-1 | SVRQGTGPYEPQH
TRBJ2-7 | TRBV2 | ASSETEQGTSIGYEQY
TRBJ2-1 | TRBV6-5 | ASSYTGGRDNEQF
TRBJ1-1 | TRBV6-5 | ASSGRYTEAF
TRBJ2-7 | TRBV6-1 | ASSDRGSYEQY